This T cell receptor beta chain was captured in a study of blood T cell repertoires in COVID-19. Across the whole study: PBMCs, B-cell-depleted T cells, or T cells provided the cDNA or gDNA that made up the material.

Here immunoSEQ multiplex PCR was the method, and the copy in TCRdb shows in-frame clones only, minus some. This sample has fewer than 300,000 clones, with around 86% found just once. Germline loops: CDR1 MNHNS, CDR2 SASEGT. Trimming pared 2 bases from V and 2 bases from J, leaving 13 bases between. The CDR3 is made up of 16 amino acids. Participant ages covered roughly 18 to 89 years across 24 US areas. Participants' own reports of clinical history determined their cohort assignment. Symptom resolution, clearance, or two negative PCRs marked donors in Cohort 3 as recovered. V usage is TRBV6-1 and J usage is TRBJ1-3; D is uncertain. Sequenced: PBMCs or T cells enriched from blood (not recorded which). This clonotype originated in a young man who had recovered from COVID-19. CDR3 region: CASSEIAGRAGNTIYF. CDR3 nucleotide sequence: TGTGCCAGCAGTGAAATAGCGGGTAGGGCTGGAAACACCATATATTTT.